This record concerns one TCR beta chain sequence. Its specific antigen is unknown. No qualities accompany the bases; no much larger clone lies one base away. V ends up 0 bases short and J 5 bases short, with an unmatched junction base count of 18. In the germline V gene, CDR1 corresponds to SGHRS and CDR2 to YFSETQ. From the cysteine through the phenylalanine, the CDR3 covers 19 amino acids. The kept DNA is CDR3 alone, 57 bases in frame from the first base. TCR beta chain sequences were generated from genomic DNA using the immunoSEQ assay. On the study's bioinformatics: CDR3 sequences that did not begin with the conserved framework cysteine at position 104 were removed manually. To get clonality, the normalized Shannon's Diversity Index was subtracted from one, giving values from 0 (maximal diversity) to 1 (oligoclonal). Differences in the frequency of the same CDR3 between samples, such as brain versus blood, were assessed with chi-squared comparison-of-proportions tests. Public clonotypes were identified by searching immuneACCESS, and similarity to known antiviral clonotypes was assessed with the VDJdb browser. TCRdb carries this immuneACCESS record with in-frame sequences only. Its versions omit some clonotypes, under half of them owing to an unresolved V gene in the studies checked, with the rest unexplained. That table furnishes V, J and clone size, whereas the DNA furnished D and trimming. The sample has hundreds of thousands of clones on record, over 90% of them singletons. The top ten constitute 5.7% of the sample.

The data belong to a study of brain T cells in children with intractable seizures (dated by TCRdb to about 2021). Background on the whole study: Resected brain tissue from approximately 55 pediatric epilepsy surgery cases was first screened for immune gene transcripts using a NanoString immunology panel. About 70% of the 12 selected surgery cases also had pre-surgery blood sequenced, which left four cases with brain tissue only. Study-wide findings and limitations: Because pre- and post-surgery blood were sequenced to different depths, clones absent from the pre-surgery sample may reflect undersampling. Viral specificity was inferred solely from CDR3 sequence similarity, and the HCMV serostatus of the patients was not known.

What the time point label conveys for this sample: blood from clinic visit 5 months post-surgery; TSC patient then seizure free. The surgery cases showing the highest brain T cell transcript signatures were chosen for TCR beta chain sequencing of brain tissue and, when available, of blood. Before surgery, patients had received at least one anti-epileptic drug. The TCR-sequenced patients were children whose drug-resistant epilepsy was caused by tuberous sclerosis complex, focal cortical dysplasia, Rasmussen encephalitis or hemimegalencephaly. The Monarch genomic DNA purification kit was used to extract bulk genomic DNA from unsorted brain tissue and whole blood.

The sample here was peripheral blood, taken approximately 5 months after surgery. Recombination linked TRBV5-1 to TRBJ2-5; a stretch of 8 junction bases matches TRBD1. The receptor was isolated from a boy younger than two with tuberous sclerosis and intractable seizures. The DNA sequence is as follows: TGCGCCAGCAGCTTGGGGTCTGGCGGGACAGGCCACTTTAAGGAGACCCAGTACTTC. This translates into CASSLGSGGTGHFKETQYF. The variable domain in full, with residues beyond the CDR3 obtained from the reference TRBV5-1 and TRBJ2-5 genes, is KAGVTQTPRYLIKTRGQQVTLSCSPISGHRSVSWYQQTPGQGLQFLFEYFSETQRNKGNFPGRFSGRQFSNSRSEMNVSTLELGDSALYLCASSLGSGGTGHFKETQYFGPGTRLLVL.